The rows below give T cell receptor beta chains drawn from one sample of a study of OX40 agonist ivuxolimab in advanced cancers. The method was immunoSEQ multiplex PCR; TCRdb's version includes in-frame clones alone and lacks a portion of them. This table holds some 9,800 clones, approximately 70% found once. Source: CD4+ or CD8+ T cells sorted from blood, taken in a trial of the OX40 agonist ivuxolimab. Receptors were obtained from an adult with an advanced solid tumor such as melanoma, head and neck, liver or kidney cancer. Both conserved end residues are part of each CDR3. A D gene is named only where the DNA matches it firmly. The size of a clone is reported for some rows only, either as once, few or many, or as a class for expanded clones.

CDR3 DNA: TGTGCCAGCAGCCCCAGGGACAAAACCTACGAGCAGTACTTC
CDR3 protein: CASSPRDKTYEQYF
V gene: TRBV9
clone size: once
D gene: .
J gene: TRBJ2-7

CDR3 DNA: TGTGCCAGTAGTATAGATTGGGGGAACTTTGGAAACACCATATATTTT
CDR3 protein: CASSIDWGNFGNTIYF
V gene: TRBV19
clone size: .
D gene: .
J gene: TRBJ1-3

CDR3 DNA: TGTGCCAGCAGCTTGGAAGGACAGGGGAACTATGGCTACACCTTC
CDR3 protein: CASSLEGQGNYGYTF
V gene: TRBV5-5
clone size: few
D gene: TRBD1
J gene: TRBJ1-2

CDR3 DNA: TGCGCCAGCAGCCAAGGGGTCGACAGGGCAGATGAAAAACTGTTTTTT
CDR3 protein: CASSQGVDRADEKLFF
V gene: TRBV4-3
clone size: medium-sized
D gene: TRBD1
J gene: TRBJ1-4

CDR3 DNA: TGTGCCAGCAGCCCGGGACCGGAGCAGTTCTTC
CDR3 protein: CASSPGPEQFF
V gene: TRBV7-6
clone size: .
D gene: .
J gene: TRBJ2-1

CDR3 DNA: TGTGCCAGCAGCTTAGCGGCGCGAGGGCTAGCTGGGGACGAGCAGTACTTC
CDR3 protein: CASSLAARGLAGDEQYF
V gene: TRBV7-6
clone size: .
D gene: .
J gene: TRBJ2-7

CDR3 DNA: TGTGCCAGCAGCTTAGAGAGGAGGGAGCAGTACTTC
CDR3 protein: CASSLERREQYF
V gene: TRBV7-9
clone size: many
D gene: .
J gene: TRBJ2-7

CDR3 DNA: TGTGCCAGCAGTTTCGGGGTGTACACTGAAGCTTTCTTT
CDR3 protein: CASSFGVYTEAFF
V gene: TRBV28
clone size: .
D gene: .
J gene: TRBJ1-1

CDR3 DNA: TGTGCCAGCAGTTTAGGGAGGATCTCCTACAATGAGCAGTTCTTC
CDR3 protein: CASSLGRISYNEQFF
V gene: TRBV27
clone size: .
D gene: .
J gene: TRBJ2-1

CDR3 DNA: TGTGCCAGCACCCCGGACAGGACCTTTTCACCCCTCCACTTT
CDR3 protein: CASTPDRTFSPLHF
V gene: TRBV27
clone size: few
D gene: TRBD1
J gene: TRBJ1-6

CDR3 DNA: TGTGCCAGTAGTATAGGTGGCACCTACGAGCAGTACTTC
CDR3 protein: CASSIGGTYEQYF
V gene: TRBV19
clone size: .
D gene: .
J gene: TRBJ2-7

CDR3 DNA: TGTGCCAGCAGCTCTCCCTCGGGGGACAGGGGGCATGGCTACACCTTC
CDR3 protein: CASSSPSGDRGHGYTF
V gene: TRBV7-9
clone size: few
D gene: TRBD1
J gene: TRBJ1-2

CDR3 DNA: TGTGCCAGCAGTCCCGGGCCCAATCAGCCCCAGCATTTT
CDR3 protein: CASSPGPNQPQHF
V gene: TRBV6-5
clone size: once
D gene: .
J gene: TRBJ1-5

CDR3 DNA: TGTGCCAGCAGTTTTGCGGACTACTATGGCTACACCTTC
CDR3 protein: CASSFADYYGYTF
V gene: TRBV28
clone size: medium-sized
D gene: .
J gene: TRBJ1-2

CDR3 DNA: TGTGCCAGCAGCTCCGAGCCCACAGGGTGGAACACCATATATTTT
CDR3 protein: CASSSEPTGWNTIYF
V gene: TRBV7-9
clone size: .
D gene: .
J gene: TRBJ1-3

CDR3 DNA: TGCGCCAGCAGCCAACTAGCAATCCTACCCTACGAGCAGTACTTC
CDR3 protein: CASSQLAILPYEQYF
V gene: TRBV5-1
clone size: .
D gene: .
J gene: TRBJ2-7

CDR3 DNA: TGCGCCAGCAGCCAACTGACAGGATCCAATGAGCAGTTCTTC
CDR3 protein: CASSQLTGSNEQFF
V gene: TRBV4-3
clone size: .
D gene: .
J gene: TRBJ2-1

CDR3 DNA: TGTGCCAGCAGCACCCCCGGGATCACTGAAGCTTTCTTT
CDR3 protein: CASSTPGITEAFF
V gene: TRBV9
clone size: .
D gene: .
J gene: TRBJ1-1

CDR3 DNA: TGTGCCAGCAGCTTAGGCACGACACTACTAGCCAAAAACATTCAGTACTTC
CDR3 protein: CASSLGTTLLAKNIQYF
V gene: TRBV7-8
clone size: .
D gene: .
J gene: TRBJ2-4

CDR3 DNA: TGCGCCAGCAGCCAAGACAGGGGTTATGGCTACACCTTC
CDR3 protein: CASSQDRGYGYTF
V gene: TRBV4-1
clone size: .
D gene: .
J gene: TRBJ1-2

CDR3 DNA: TGTGCCTGGAGTGTAGGGGGAACCGGCTATGGCTACACCTTC
CDR3 protein: CAWSVGGTGYGYTF
V gene: TRBV30
clone size: .
D gene: .
J gene: TRBJ1-2

CDR3 DNA: TGTGCCAGCAGTCCGGGGACGGCCTACGAGCAGTACTTC
CDR3 protein: CASSPGTAYEQYF
V gene: TRBV27
clone size: .
D gene: .
J gene: TRBJ2-7

CDR3 DNA: TGTGCCACCAAAACCCAGGGGTATAATGAAAAACTGTTTTTT
CDR3 protein: CATKTQGYNEKLFF
V gene: TRBV19
clone size: once
D gene: .
J gene: TRBJ1-4

CDR3 DNA: TGCGCCAGCAGCCCTAGCGGGGCCTACAATGAGCAGTTCTTC
CDR3 protein: CASSPSGAYNEQFF
V gene: TRBV4-1
clone size: .
D gene: TRBD2
J gene: TRBJ2-1

CDR3 DNA: TGTGCCACCTTAGCGGGGAGCACAGATACGCAGTATTTT
CDR3 protein: CATLAGSTDTQYF
V gene: TRBV2
clone size: .
D gene: TRBD2
J gene: TRBJ2-3

CDR3 DNA: TGTGCCAGCAGCTTAGGAGGGGAGGACCACAATGAGCAGTTCTTC
CDR3 protein: CASSLGGEDHNEQFF
V gene: TRBV7-9
clone size: few
D gene: .
J gene: TRBJ2-1

CDR3 DNA: TGTGCCAGCTGTTATCTTCCCGGGACGGTTAATGAGCAGTTCTTC
CDR3 protein: CASCYLPGTVNEQFF
V gene: TRBV7-3
clone size: .
D gene: .
J gene: TRBJ2-1

CDR3 DNA: TGTGCCAGCAGCACCTGGGGGGACTCAGGGCAGCCCCAGCATTTT
CDR3 protein: CASSTWGDSGQPQHF
V gene: TRBV9
clone size: .
D gene: .
J gene: TRBJ1-5

CDR3 DNA: TGTGCCAGCAGCCCCAGCATTGGGGGGTATCAGCCCCAGCATTTT
CDR3 protein: CASSPSIGGYQPQHF
V gene: TRBV9
clone size: .
D gene: .
J gene: TRBJ1-5

CDR3 DNA: TGTGCTAGCAGCTCGTCTGAAGGCTACGAGCAGTACTTC
CDR3 protein: CASSSSEGYEQYF
V gene: TRBV7-7
clone size: .
D gene: .
J gene: TRBJ2-7

CDR3 DNA: TGTGCCAGCAGTTCTCGCCTAGCGGGATCCTACAATGAGCAGTTCTTC
CDR3 protein: CASSSRLAGSYNEQFF
V gene: TRBV27
clone size: .
D gene: TRBD2
J gene: TRBJ2-1

CDR3 DNA: TGTGCCAGCAGTGCGAGACCCTCAACTAATGAAAAACTGTTTTTT
CDR3 protein: CASSARPSTNEKLFF
V gene: TRBV27
clone size: once
D gene: .
J gene: TRBJ1-4

CDR3 DNA: TGTGCCAGCGGACTAGCGGGATCCTACGAGCAGTACTTC
CDR3 protein: CASGLAGSYEQYF
V gene: TRBV27
clone size: .
D gene: TRBD2
J gene: TRBJ2-7

CDR3 DNA: TGTGCCAGCAGTTCAGGACAGTACGCGGGAAAAGCTTTCTTT
CDR3 protein: CASSSGQYAGKAFF
V gene: TRBV6-5
clone size: .
D gene: .
J gene: TRBJ1-1

CDR3 DNA: TGCGCCAGCAGCTCCGGGCTTAGGGACGAGCAGTACTTC
CDR3 protein: CASSSGLRDEQYF
V gene: TRBV5-1
clone size: .
D gene: .
J gene: TRBJ2-7

CDR3 DNA: TGTGCCAGCAGTTTTAGGAGGGGTTCCGAGCAGTACTTC
CDR3 protein: CASSFRRGSEQYF
V gene: TRBV27
clone size: .
D gene: .
J gene: TRBJ2-7

CDR3 DNA: TGTGCCTCAACCTGGGGGGGGTTCACAGATACGCAGTATTTT
CDR3 protein: CASTWGGFTDTQYF
V gene: TRBV7-8
clone size: few
D gene: TRBD2
J gene: TRBJ2-3

CDR3 DNA: TGCGCCAGCAGCCAAGAGGGGGCCTCCCAAGAGACCCAGTACTTC
CDR3 protein: CASSQEGASQETQYF
V gene: TRBV4-1
clone size: .
D gene: .
J gene: TRBJ2-5

CDR3 DNA: TGCGCCAGCAGCTCCGGGATTACAGCGATGTCTTTCCACAATGAGCAGTTCTTC
CDR3 protein: CASSSGITAMSFHNEQFF
V gene: TRBV5-1
clone size: .
D gene: .
J gene: TRBJ2-1

CDR3 DNA: TGTGCCAGCACCTTGGGGGAGACCCAGTACTTC
CDR3 protein: CASTLGETQYF
V gene: TRBV6-1
clone size: .
D gene: .
J gene: TRBJ2-5

CDR3 DNA: TGTGCCAGCAGCCTCCGGGACGGGACCTACGAGCAGTACTTC
CDR3 protein: CASSLRDGTYEQYF
V gene: TRBV5-4
clone size: .
D gene: .
J gene: TRBJ2-7

CDR3 DNA: TGTGCCAGCAGGCCAAGGAGTGTGGAACTCTCAGATACGCAGTATTTT
CDR3 protein: CASRPRSVELSDTQYF
V gene: TRBV28
clone size: few
D gene: .
J gene: TRBJ2-3

CDR3 DNA: TGTGCCATCGACAGCTCTGGGGCCAACGTCCTGACTTTC
CDR3 protein: CAIDSSGANVLTF
V gene: TRBV28
clone size: .
D gene: .
J gene: TRBJ2-6

CDR3 DNA: TGTGCCAGCAGTTTAAGCGCGGCAGGGTATACCGGGGAGCTGTTTTTT
CDR3 protein: CASSLSAAGYTGELFF
V gene: TRBV27
clone size: .
D gene: .
J gene: TRBJ2-2

CDR3 DNA: TGTGCCTGGAGTCCGACCTCCTACGAGCAGTACTTC
CDR3 protein: CAWSPTSYEQYF
V gene: TRBV30
clone size: large
D gene: .
J gene: TRBJ2-7

CDR3 DNA: TGTGCCAGCAGTGAGCGTGGGGCCGTGGATACGCAGTATTTT
CDR3 protein: CASSERGAVDTQYF
V gene: TRBV6-1
clone size: .
D gene: .
J gene: TRBJ2-3

CDR3 DNA: TGTGCCAGCAGCCGGAGCACCGGGGAGCTGTTTTTT
CDR3 protein: CASSRSTGELFF
V gene: TRBV4-2
clone size: .
D gene: .
J gene: TRBJ2-2

CDR3 DNA: TGTGCCAGCAGCGTAGAGGGGTTAGGGGGGAGTCATGATGAGCAGTTCTTC
CDR3 protein: CASSVEGLGGSHDEQFF
V gene: TRBV9
clone size: .
D gene: .
J gene: TRBJ2-1

CDR3 DNA: TGTGCCAGCAGTTTAGAGGGCGCAACGAACTATGGCTACACCTTC
CDR3 protein: CASSLEGATNYGYTF
V gene: TRBV27
clone size: .
D gene: .
J gene: TRBJ1-2